The present T cell receptor (beta chain) was sequenced within a study of CD8+ T cells in alopecia areata. Across the whole study: For 6 to 18 months, tofacitinib was taken, and 6 months off drug followed. Findings and limits, study-wide: Scalp clonality decreased significantly with tofacitinib, and so did expanded CD8+ clones among the top 100. Persistence in scalp and blood during tofacitinib was observed for many expanded lesional clones. Clonality in lesional scalp, especially alopecia totalis/universalis, exceeded that of normal scalp.

Extracted RNA was reverse transcribed into cDNA, the sequencing template. Method: immunoSEQ multiplex PCR; TCRdb's copy keeps in-frame clones and lacks some. The data show 100,000 or so clones, 50% to 60% seen once. Treatment indicated: oral pan-JAK inhibitor, 5-10 mg twice daily. On this clone itself: Antigen unknown.

The starting material was CD8+ T cells sorted from blood, obtained around week 55, from a patient treated with tofacitinib. This TCR was sampled from a human donor with alopecia areata.

DNA of the CDR3: TGTGCCAGCAGCTCAACCAGAGATACAGGGGTTAACGGCTACACCTTC. Translated: CASSSTRDTGVNGYTF. The chain carries TRBV7-4 and TRBJ1-2, with 7 bases lining up with TRBD1. Germline V gene data show CDR1 as SGHVT and CDR2 as SQSDAQ. J was trimmed by 8 bases and V by 4 bases; bases with no gene match: 16. The CDR3 length is 16 residues.